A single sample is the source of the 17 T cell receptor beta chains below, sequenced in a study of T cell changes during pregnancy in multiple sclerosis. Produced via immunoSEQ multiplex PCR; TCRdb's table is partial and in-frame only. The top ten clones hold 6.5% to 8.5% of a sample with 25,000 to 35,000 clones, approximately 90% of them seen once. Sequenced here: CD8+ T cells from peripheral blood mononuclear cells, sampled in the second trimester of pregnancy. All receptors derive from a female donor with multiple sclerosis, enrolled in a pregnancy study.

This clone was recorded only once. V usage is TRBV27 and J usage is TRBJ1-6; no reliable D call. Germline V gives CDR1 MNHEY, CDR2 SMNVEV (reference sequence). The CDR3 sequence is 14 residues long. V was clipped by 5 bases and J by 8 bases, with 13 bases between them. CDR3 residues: CASSLDVGYSPLHF. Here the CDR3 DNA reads TGTGCCAGCAGTCTCGATGTCGGGTATTCACCCCTCCACTTT.

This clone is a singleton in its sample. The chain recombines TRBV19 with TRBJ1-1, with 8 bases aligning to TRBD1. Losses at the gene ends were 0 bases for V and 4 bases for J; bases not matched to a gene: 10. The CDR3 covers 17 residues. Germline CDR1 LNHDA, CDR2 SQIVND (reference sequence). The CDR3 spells CASSIEGPGGRFTEAFF. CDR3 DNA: TGTGCCAGTAGTATAGAGGGTCCAGGGGGCCGTTTCACTGAAGCTTTCTTT.

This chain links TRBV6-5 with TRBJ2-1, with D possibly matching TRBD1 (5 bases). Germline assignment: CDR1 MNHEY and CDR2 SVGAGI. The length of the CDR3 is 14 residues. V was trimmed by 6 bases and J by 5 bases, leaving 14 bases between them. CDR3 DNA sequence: TGTGCCAGCAGCCACGTAGAGACAGACAATGAGCAGTTCTTC. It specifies CASSHVETDNEQFF.

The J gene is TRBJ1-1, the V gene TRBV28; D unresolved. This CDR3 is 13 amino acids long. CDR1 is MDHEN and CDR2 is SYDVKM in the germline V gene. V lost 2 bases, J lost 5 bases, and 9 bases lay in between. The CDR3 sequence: CASSLASRTEAFF. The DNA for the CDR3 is TGTGCCAGCAGTTTAGCGTCTCGAACTGAAGCTTTCTTT.

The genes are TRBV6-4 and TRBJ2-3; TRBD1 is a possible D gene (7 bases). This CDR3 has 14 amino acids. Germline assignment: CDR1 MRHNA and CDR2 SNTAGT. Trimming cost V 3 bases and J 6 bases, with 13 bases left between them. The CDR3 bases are TGTGCCAGCAGTGAAGGTTCAGGGGGGGATACGCAGTATTTT. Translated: CASSEGSGGDTQYF.

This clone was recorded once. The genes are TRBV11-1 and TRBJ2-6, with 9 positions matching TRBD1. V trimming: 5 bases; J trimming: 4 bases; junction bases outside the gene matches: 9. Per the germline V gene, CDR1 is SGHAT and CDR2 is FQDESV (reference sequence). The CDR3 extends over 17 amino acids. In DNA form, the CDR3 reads TGTGCCAGCAGCCCAGCCGGGACAGGGTTAGGGGCCAACGTCCTGACTTTC. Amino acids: CASSPAGTGLGANVLTF. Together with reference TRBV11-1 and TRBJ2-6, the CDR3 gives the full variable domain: EAEVAQSPRYKITEKSQAVAFWCDPISGHATLYWYRQILGQGPELLVQFQDESVVDDSQLPKDRFSAERLKGVDSTLKIQPAELGDSAMYLCASSPAGTGLGANVLTFGAGSRLTVL.

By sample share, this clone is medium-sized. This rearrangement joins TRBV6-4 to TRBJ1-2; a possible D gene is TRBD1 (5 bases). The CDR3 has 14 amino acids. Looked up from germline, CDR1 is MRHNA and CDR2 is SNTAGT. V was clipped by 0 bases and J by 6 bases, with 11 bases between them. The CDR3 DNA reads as TGTGCCAGCAGTGACTCGGGGGAGGGGAATGGCTACACCTTC. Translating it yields CASSDSGEGNGYTF.

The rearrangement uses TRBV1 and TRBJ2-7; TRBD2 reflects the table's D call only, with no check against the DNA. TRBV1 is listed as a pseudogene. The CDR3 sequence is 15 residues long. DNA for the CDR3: TGCACCAGCAGCCAAAAGGAATGGGGGGGCTACGAGCAGTACTTC. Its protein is CTSSQKEWGGYEQYF.

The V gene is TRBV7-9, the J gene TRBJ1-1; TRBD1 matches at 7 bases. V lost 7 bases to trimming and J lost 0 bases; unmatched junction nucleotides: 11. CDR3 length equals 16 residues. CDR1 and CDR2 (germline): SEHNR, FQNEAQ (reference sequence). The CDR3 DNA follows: TGTGCCAGCACCCCAACAGGGGTTCCCCTGAACACTGAAGCTTTCTTT. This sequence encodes CASTPTGVPLNTEAFF.

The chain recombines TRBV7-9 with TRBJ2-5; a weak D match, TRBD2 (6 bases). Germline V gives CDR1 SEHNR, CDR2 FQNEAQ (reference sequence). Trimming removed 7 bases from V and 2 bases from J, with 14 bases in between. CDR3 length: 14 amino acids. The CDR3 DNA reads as TGTGCCAGCAACAAACTGGAGGGACAAGAGACCCAGTACTTC. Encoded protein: CASNKLEGQETQYF.

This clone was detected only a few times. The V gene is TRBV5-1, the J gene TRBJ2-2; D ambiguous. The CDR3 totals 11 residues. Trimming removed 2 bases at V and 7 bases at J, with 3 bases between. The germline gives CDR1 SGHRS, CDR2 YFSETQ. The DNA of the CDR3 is TGCGCCAGCAGCTTCGGCGGGGAGCTGTTTTTT. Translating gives CASSFGGELFF.

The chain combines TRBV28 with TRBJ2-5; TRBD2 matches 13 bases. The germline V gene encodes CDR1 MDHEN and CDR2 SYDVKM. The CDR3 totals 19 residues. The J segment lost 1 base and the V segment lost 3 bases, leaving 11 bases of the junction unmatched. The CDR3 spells CASSFQLAGGIICQETQYF. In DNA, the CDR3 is TGTGCCAGCAGTTTTCAACTAGCGGGAGGGATTATCTGCCAAGAGACCCAGTACTTC.

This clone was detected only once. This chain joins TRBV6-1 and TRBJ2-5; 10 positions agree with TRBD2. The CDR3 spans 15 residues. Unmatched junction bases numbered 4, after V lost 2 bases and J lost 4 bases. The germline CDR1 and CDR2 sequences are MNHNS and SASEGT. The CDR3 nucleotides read TGTGCCAGCAGTGAAACGCCTAGCGGGGGAGAGACCCAGTACTTC. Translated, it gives CASSETPSGGETQYF.

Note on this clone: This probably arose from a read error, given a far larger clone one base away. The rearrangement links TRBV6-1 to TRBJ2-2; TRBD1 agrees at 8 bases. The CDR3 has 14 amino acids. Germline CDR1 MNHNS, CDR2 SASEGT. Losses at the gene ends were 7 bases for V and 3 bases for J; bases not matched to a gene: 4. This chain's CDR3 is CASMETGDTGELFF. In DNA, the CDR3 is TGTGCCAGCATGGAGACAGGGGACACCGGGGAGCTGTTTTTT.

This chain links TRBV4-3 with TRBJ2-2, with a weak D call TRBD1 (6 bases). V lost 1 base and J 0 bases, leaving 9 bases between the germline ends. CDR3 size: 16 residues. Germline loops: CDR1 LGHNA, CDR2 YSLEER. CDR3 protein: CASSQVHRANTGELFF. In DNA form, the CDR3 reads TGCGCCAGCAGCCAAGTACACAGGGCGAACACCGGGGAGCTGTTTTTT.

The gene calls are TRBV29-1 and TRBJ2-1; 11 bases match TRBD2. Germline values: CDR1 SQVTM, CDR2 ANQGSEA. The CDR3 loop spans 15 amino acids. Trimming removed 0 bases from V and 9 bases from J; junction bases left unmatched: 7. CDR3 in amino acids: CSVEDSGGAYFEQFF. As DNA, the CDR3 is TGCAGCGTTGAAGATAGCGGGGGGGCTTATTTTGAGCAGTTCTTC.

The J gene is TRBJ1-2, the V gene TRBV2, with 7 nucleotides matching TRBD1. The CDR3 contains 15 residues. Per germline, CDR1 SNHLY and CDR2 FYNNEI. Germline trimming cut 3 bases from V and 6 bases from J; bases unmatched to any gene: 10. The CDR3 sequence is CASSDPRAGGDGYTF. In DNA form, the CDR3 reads TGTGCCAGCAGTGATCCTAGGGCAGGGGGTGATGGCTACACCTTC. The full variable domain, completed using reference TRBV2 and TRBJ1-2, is EPEVTQTPSHQVTQMGQEVILRCVPISNHLYFYWYRQILGQKVEFLVSFYNNEISEKSEIFDDQFSVERPDGSNFTLKIRSTKLEDSAMYFCASSDPRAGGDGYTFGSGTRLTVV.